This T cell receptor (beta chain) was found in a study of cytomegalovirus exposure and HLA in healthy donors. The study, taken as a whole, reports: Reportedly, HLA-A and HLA-B alleles of most subjects were accurately predicted from TCR beta. Upon later analysis, HLA-associated TCR beta chains proved more clonally expanded than other, equally common chains.

Concerning this clone: What it binds is not known.

The study ran its PCR with 60 Vbeta and 13 Jbeta primers. Libraries were prepared by immunoSEQ multiplex PCR; TCRdb keeps only in-frame clonotypes and omits some of them. The table has under 200,000 clones, roughly 80% seen once. The TCR originated in a human donor in good health. Specimen: PBMCs.

The CDR3 protein is CASSEFTVRQGYNSPLHF. The CDR3 DNA is TGTGCCAGCAGTGAGTTTACAGTTCGCCAGGGCTATAATTCACCCCTCCACTTT. V usage is TRBV2 and J usage is TRBJ1-6; D perhaps matches TRBD1 (5 bases). V dropped 3 bases and J dropped 3 bases, with 18 bases sitting between them. Germline CDR1 SNHLY, CDR2 FYNNEI. The CDR3 contains 18 residues.